This T cell receptor beta chain was sequenced during a study of breast tumors, draining lymph nodes, adjacent tissues. CDR1 and CDR2 (germline): KGHSH, LQKENI. V lost 3 bases and J lost 2, with 14 bases in between. The CDR3 totals 17 residues. Broader study findings: Findings are consistent with lymph node origin and intratumoral expansion of most tumor T cells.

Breast cancer patients provided tissue from their axillary draining lymph nodes. This clonotype was observed a few times. No antigen is known for it. Each CDR3 protein is one row after TCRdb ran MiXCR on the multiplex PCR reads. This sample yields around 130,000 distinct CDR3 sequences, of which around 21% are seen a single time; about 2.2% belongs to the top ten. The sequenced sample consisted of axillary lymph node tissue. The clonotype was recovered from a female donor with breast cancer. Some clones in this sample may be carry-over from other donors' samples. This chain links TRBV18 with TRBJ2-6; possibly TRBD2 for D (6 bases). The CDR3 bases are TGTGCCAGCTCACCGTCAGTATCGGGGGCTGGGGCCAACGTCCTGACTTTC. It specifies CASSPSVSGAGANVLTF.